Following are 18 T cell receptor beta chains from one sample sequenced in a study of shared clonotypes between healthy human individuals. Repertoires were generated with immunoSEQ multiplex PCR, while TCRdb's copy carries only in-frame clones and drops some. The repertoire holds some 1.1 million clones, around 77% seen once, with approximately 0.9% in the top ten. The source material was memory CD4+ T cells from PBMCs. Stated subset: CD45RA-negative fraction. These receptors all come from a man between 18 and 35 years old in good health. Some clones in this sample may be carry-over from other donors' samples.

The rearrangement uses TRBV28 and TRBJ1-2, with D maybe TRBD1 (5 bases). Between the trimmed V and J ends, which lost 3 bases and 4 bases, there was a span of 15 bases. The germline gives CDR1 MDHEN, CDR2 SYDVKM. The CDR3 has 15 amino acids. CDR3 amino acids: CASSFMLTGTYGYTF. CDR3 coding DNA: TGTGCCAGCAGTTTTATGTTGACTGGGACCTATGGCTACACCTTC.

This chain connects TRBV28 to TRBJ2-5, with unresolved D. CDR3 length equals 15 residues. V dropped 6 bases and J dropped 5 bases, with 19 bases sitting between them. CDR1 and CDR2 from the germline V gene are MDHEN and SYDVKM. The CDR3 DNA reads as TGTGCCAGCAGCCCTTCGGGTCAATTGCGGGAGACCCAGTACTTC. This translates into CASSPSGQLRETQYF.

In regard to this clone: In the same sample, other DNA sequences code for this CDR3. The J gene is TRBJ1-2, the V gene TRBV2; no clear D gene. Trimming took off 6 bases at V and 1 base at J, with 6 bases between the two ends. CDR3 length: 12 amino acids. CDR1 and CDR2 from the germline V gene are SNHLY and FYNNEI. CDR3 sequence: CASRGNNYGYTF. CDR3 coding DNA: TGTGCCAGCAGGGGAAATAACTATGGCTACACCTTC.

The chain has TRBV6-5 and TRBJ1-1; tentative D call: TRBD1 (5 bases). The CDR3 sequence is 13 residues long. V gave up 5 bases and J gave up 7 bases, with 14 bases separating them. The germline gives CDR1 MNHEY, CDR2 SVGAGI. CDR3 bases: TGTGCCAGCAGTGGTTATATCGGGGGTGAAGCTTTCTTT. Translation: CASSGYIGGEAFF.

This sequence joins TRBV9 and TRBJ2-3; possible D gene TRBD2, 6 bases. Germline lookup yields CDR1 SGDLS and CDR2 YYNGEE. The V and J ends lost 4 bases and 4 bases respectively, with 22 bases between them. CDR3 length: 17 residues. CDR3 sequence: CASSPSVGGAVSDTQYF. Written as DNA, the CDR3 is TGTGCCAGCAGCCCGTCCGTTGGAGGGGCAGTTTCAGATACGCAGTATTTT.

V gene TRBV2 combines with J gene TRBJ1-2; 7 nucleotides line up with TRBD1. V shed 5 bases, J shed 7 bases, and the junction held 7 bases outside the gene matches. The CDR3 is 13 residues long. Germline V lookup: CDR1 SNHLY, CDR2 FYNNEI. DNA for the CDR3: TGTGCCAGCAGTACAGGGGAAGGCTTTGGCTACACCTTC. Its protein is CASSTGEGFGYTF.

The chain joins TRBV11-2 to TRBJ2-1; D uncertain. V lost 4 bases and J lost 5, with 12 bases in between. This CDR3 comprises 14 residues. CDR1 and CDR2 (germline): SGHAT, FQNNGV. The CDR3 DNA reads TGTGCCAGCAGCTATAGTGTGGCAGACAATGAGCAGTTCTTC. It yields the protein CASSYSVADNEQFF.

DNA of the CDR3: TGTGCCAGCAGTTCAGTCCCCCGGACAGGTATATATTTT. This codes for CASSSVPRTGIYF. The chain links TRBV6-5 to TRBJ1-3; 7 bases align to TRBD1. This CDR3 is built from 13 residues. V shed 4 bases and J 13 bases; nucleotides not matched to a gene: 10. Germline CDR1 reads MNHEY; CDR2 reads SVGAGI.

The rearrangement uses TRBV5-1 and TRBJ1-1, with TRBD1 matching 11 bases. Per the germline V gene, CDR1 is SGHRS and CDR2 is YFSETQ. J gave up 1 base and V 3 bases, and 8 bases lay outside the gene matches. The CDR3 runs 17 residues. CDR3 loop: CASSSPGQGGSNTEAFF. CDR3 bases: TGCGCCAGCAGCTCACCGGGACAGGGGGGATCGAACACTGAAGCTTTCTTT.

The chain carries TRBV19 and TRBJ1-5, with 12 bases that match TRBD1. The germline V gene has CDR1 LNHDA and CDR2 SQIVND (reference sequence). The V gene end was trimmed by 6 bases and the J gene end by 6 bases; junction bases not matched to a gene: 9. This CDR3 is 16 amino acids long. For the CDR3, the DNA is TGTGCCAGTAGCCAATGGGGACAGGGGGCCGGTCAGCCCCAGCATTTT. It codes for CASSQWGQGAGQPQHF.

The rearrangement joins TRBV11-2 to TRBJ2-5; 16 bases fit TRBD2. CDR3 size: 17 residues. The J segment lost 4 bases and the V segment lost 5 bases, leaving 7 bases of the junction unmatched. CDR1 is SGHAT, CDR2 FQNNGV, per germline. In DNA form, the CDR3 reads TGTGCCAGCAGCGCCGGGACTAGCGGGAGGGCCCGAGAGACCCAGTACTTC. Protein sequence: CASSAGTSGRARETQYF.

This clone came up once. The chain joins TRBV27 to TRBJ2-5; 9 nucleotides line up with TRBD1. Germline values: CDR1 MNHEY, CDR2 SMNVEV (reference sequence). The CDR3 sequence is 15 residues long. Trimming at V came to 5 bases and at J to 5 bases, leaving 9 bases not matched to a gene. CDR3 sequence (DNA): TGTGCCAGCAGTCTATACAGGGGGCGTTGGGAGACCCAGTACTTC. It specifies CASSLYRGRWETQYF.

This clone was counted only a few times. This sequence joins TRBV6-1 and TRBJ1-5, with TRBD1 matching over 10 bases. With 0 bases clipped from V and 4 bases from J, the junction kept 0 bases outside the gene matches. The CDR3 runs 15 residues. The V gene's germline CDR1 is MNHNS and CDR2 SASEGT. The CDR3 nucleotides are TGTGCCAGCAGTGAAGCGGACAGGGGGAATCAGCCCCAGCATTTT. Protein sequence: CASSEADRGNQPQHF.

The chain employs TRBV30 and TRBJ2-3, with D possibly called TRBD1 or TRBD2 (5 bases each). V was cut by 0 bases and J by 4 bases, with 11 bases left in between. CDR3 length: 14 amino acids. CDR1 and CDR2 from the germline V gene are GTSNPN and SVGIG (reference sequence). Here the CDR3 DNA reads TGTGCCTGGAGTGTATGGCAGGGAGCAGATACGCAGTATTTT. The encoded protein is CAWSVWQGADTQYF.

This chain joins TRBV18 and TRBJ1-5, with a weak D call TRBD1 (6 bases). Between the trimmed V and J ends, which lost 4 bases and 8 bases, there was a span of 12 bases. Germline V CDR1 and CDR2: KGHSH, LQKENI. The CDR3 runs to 13 residues. As DNA, the CDR3 is TGTGCCAGCTCACGACAGGCCCAGGAGCCCCAGCATTTT. Its translation is CASSRQAQEPQHF.

The gene calls are TRBV18 and TRBJ2-2; D unclear. The length of the CDR3 is 14 residues. V dropped 2 bases and J dropped 6 bases, with 10 bases sitting between them. Germline-derived CDR1 and CDR2 are KGHSH and LQKENI. The CDR3 bases are TGTGCCAGCTCACCAGGCATTGCACCCGGGGAGCTGTTTTTT. Residues: CASSPGIAPGELFF.

The chain's CDR3 is CASSKGAGNNQPQHF. The CDR3 DNA sequence: TGTGCCAGCAGCAAGGGGGCGGGGAACAATCAGCCCCAGCATTTT. The chain is built from TRBV21-1 and TRBJ1-5. TRBV21-1 constitutes a pseudogene. This CDR3 is built from 15 residues.

The V call is TRBV6-4, the J call TRBJ2-1; D unclear. Germline V gene sequence: CDR1 MRHNA, CDR2 SNTAGT. The CDR3 runs 13 residues. V gave up 4 bases and J gave up 3 bases, with 7 bases separating them. CDR3 in DNA: TGTGCCAGCAGTGGCCTCTTCTACAATGAGCAGTTCTTC. Amino acid sequence: CASSGLFYNEQFF.